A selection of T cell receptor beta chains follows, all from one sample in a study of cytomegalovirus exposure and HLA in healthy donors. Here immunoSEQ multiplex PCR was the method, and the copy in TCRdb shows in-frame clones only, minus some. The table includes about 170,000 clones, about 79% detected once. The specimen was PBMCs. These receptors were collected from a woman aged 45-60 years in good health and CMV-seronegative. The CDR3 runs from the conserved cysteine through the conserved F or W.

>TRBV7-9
CASSLARETGKGAKNIQYF
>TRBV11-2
CASSEQGGSYEQYF
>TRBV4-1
CASSAAWDSYNEQFF
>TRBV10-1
CASSDSGHQSLNEKLFF
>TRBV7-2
CASSLVGSPGETQYF
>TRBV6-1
CASMLGTGSYEQYF
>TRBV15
CATSRAGTGGVKPQHF
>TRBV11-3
CASSSGTSSGTGELFF
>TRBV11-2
CASSLEAGTVGGYTF
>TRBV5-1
CASRPQGSSGNTIYF
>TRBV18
CASSQDRYNSPLHF
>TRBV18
CASSPPLGRGETQYF
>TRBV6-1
CASTGGGGETQYF
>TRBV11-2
CASSHTGTGRRNEQYF
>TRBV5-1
CASSLGGLAGHTQYF
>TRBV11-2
CASSQQGAQRGEQYF
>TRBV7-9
CASSLDGGTEAFF
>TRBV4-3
CASSQQGSSEQYF
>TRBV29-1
CSVELVTNTYNEQFF
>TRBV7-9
CSSSLNRGPGGNQPQHF
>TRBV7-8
CASTLSLGWTAGVQGDTQYF
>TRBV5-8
CASSWSQASGNTIYF
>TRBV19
CASSKDGLNSPLHF
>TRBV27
CASKGQLTGELFF
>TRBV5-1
CASSLGGPGDTEAFF
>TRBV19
CASNLDRSGELFF
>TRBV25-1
CASSRGQNYEQYF
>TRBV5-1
CASSRGLAGGFADTQYF
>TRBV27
CASTSGRSGEQFF
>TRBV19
CASSISGEMNTEAFF
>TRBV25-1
CASSELQGGETQYF
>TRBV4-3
CASSLEAGGPRYEQYF
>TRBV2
CASSTTGYYGYTF
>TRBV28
CASTGGSGTSGIVGTDTQYF
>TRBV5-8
CASSWDRGTEAFF
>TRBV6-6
CASSYDGTGGNSPLHF
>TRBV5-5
CASSSSTDTQYF
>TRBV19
CASSISIGELFF
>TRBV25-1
CASLKGTGNEQYF
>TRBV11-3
CASSPGLNEQFF
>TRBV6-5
CASSPGQGASGIQYF